This TCR beta chain was recorded in a study of breast tumors, draining lymph nodes, adjacent tissues. The CDR3 is 15 residues long. With V trimmed by 4 bases and J by 9 bases, 10 bases remained unmatched. The germline gives CDR1 SGHRS, CDR2 YFSETQ. TCRdb re-derived calls from the multiplex PCR reads in MiXCR, one entry per CDR3 protein. The sample has about 13,000 distinct CDR3 sequences; 50% are singletons. Notes on this clonotype: Its antigen is still unknown.

Study results and limitations: Data fit most tumor T cells coming from lymph node, expanding in tumor.

The source is a female donor with breast cancer. Some clones in this sample may be carry-over from other donors' samples. The rearrangement uses TRBV5-1 and TRBJ2-1, with 10 positions matching TRBD2. The source material was tumor-adjacent breast tissue. CDR3 amino acids: CASSPAGLALGEQFF. CDR3 in DNA: TGCGCCAGCAGCCCGGCGGGACTAGCGTTAGGTGAGCAGTTCTTC.